Sequencing of this T cell receptor beta chain was carried out in a study of T cell repertoires and HLA-DP antigens. Notes on the study in general: Against one allele, clones undetected before culture averaged about 34%; against the other, 50.6%.

Untouched CD4+ T cells were bead-isolated from PBMC at about 97.7% purity. The table lists this clone with a few counts. Its antigen is still unknown. TCRdb's copy holds only in-frame clones and misses some; the assay was immunoSEQ multiplex PCR. The sample shows approximately 90,000 clones, around nine tenths of them seen only once. Germline loops: CDR1 SGHTA, CDR2 FQGNSA. The CDR3 extends over 13 amino acids. Trimming removed 1 base from V and 3 bases from J, with 7 bases in between. This sequence was found in a man aged 50 to 59 in good health and CMV-seronegative. The chain recombines TRBV7-2 with TRBJ2-7; D not certain. The sequenced sample consisted of CD4+ T cells from PBMCs. The CDR3 here is CASSLDGFYEQYF. The CDR3 DNA is TGTGCCAGCAGCTTAGATGGGTTCTACGAGCAGTACTTC.